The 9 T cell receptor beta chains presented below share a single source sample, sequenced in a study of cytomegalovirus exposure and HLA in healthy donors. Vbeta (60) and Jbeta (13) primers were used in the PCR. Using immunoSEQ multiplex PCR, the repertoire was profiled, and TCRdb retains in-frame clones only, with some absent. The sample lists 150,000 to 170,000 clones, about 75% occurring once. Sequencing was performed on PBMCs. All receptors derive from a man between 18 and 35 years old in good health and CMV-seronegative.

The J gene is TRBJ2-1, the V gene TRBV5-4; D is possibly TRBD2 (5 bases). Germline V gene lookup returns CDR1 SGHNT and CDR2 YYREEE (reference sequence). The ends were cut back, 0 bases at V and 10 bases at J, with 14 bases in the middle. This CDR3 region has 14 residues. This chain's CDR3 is CASSLAGWRAEQFF. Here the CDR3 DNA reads TGTGCCAGCAGCTTGGCCGGATGGCGGGCGGAGCAGTTCTTC. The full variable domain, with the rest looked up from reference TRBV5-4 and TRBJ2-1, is ETGVTQSPTHLIKTRGQQVTLRCSSQSGHNTVSWYQQALGQGPQFIFQYYREEENGRGNFPPRFSGLQFPNYSSELNVNALELDDSALYLCASSLAGWRAEQFFGPGTRLTVL.

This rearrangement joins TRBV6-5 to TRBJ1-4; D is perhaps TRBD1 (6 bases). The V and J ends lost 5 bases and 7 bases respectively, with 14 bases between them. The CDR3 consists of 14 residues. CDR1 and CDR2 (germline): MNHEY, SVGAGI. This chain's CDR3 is CASSPTGRGEKLFF. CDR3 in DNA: TGTGCCAGCAGTCCGACAGGACGGGGTGAAAAACTGTTTTTT.

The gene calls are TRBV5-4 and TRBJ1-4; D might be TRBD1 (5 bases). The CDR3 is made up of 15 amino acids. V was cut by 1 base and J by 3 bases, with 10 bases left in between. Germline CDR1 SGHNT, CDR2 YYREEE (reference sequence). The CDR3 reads CASSLQGSSNEKLFF. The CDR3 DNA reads TGTGCCAGCAGCTTGCAGGGAAGCTCTAATGAAAAACTGTTTTTT.

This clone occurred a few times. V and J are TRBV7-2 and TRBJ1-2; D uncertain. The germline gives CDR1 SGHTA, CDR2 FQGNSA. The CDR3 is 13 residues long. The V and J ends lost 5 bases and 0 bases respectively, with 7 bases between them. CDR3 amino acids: CASSALPNYGYTF. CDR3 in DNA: TGTGCCAGCAGCGCACTTCCTAACTATGGCTACACCTTC.

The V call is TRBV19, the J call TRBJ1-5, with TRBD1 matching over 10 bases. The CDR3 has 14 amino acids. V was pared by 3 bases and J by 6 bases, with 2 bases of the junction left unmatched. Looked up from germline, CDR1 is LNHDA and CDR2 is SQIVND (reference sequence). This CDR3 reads CASSMRDRGQPQHF. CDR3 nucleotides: TGTGCCAGTAGTATGAGGGACAGGGGTCAGCCCCAGCATTTT. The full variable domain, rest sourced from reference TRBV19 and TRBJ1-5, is DGGITQSPKYLFRKEGQNVTLSCEQNLNHDAMYWYRQDPGQGLRLIYYSQIVNDFQKGDIAEGYSVSREKKESFPLTVTSAQKNPTAFYLCASSMRDRGQPQHFGDGTRLSIL.

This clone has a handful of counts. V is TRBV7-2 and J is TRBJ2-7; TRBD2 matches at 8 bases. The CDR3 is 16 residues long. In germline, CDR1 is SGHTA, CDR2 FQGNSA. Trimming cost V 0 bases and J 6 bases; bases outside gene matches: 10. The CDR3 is CASSLAPAGGPGEQYF. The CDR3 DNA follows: TGTGCCAGCAGCTTAGCGCCGGCGGGAGGCCCCGGCGAGCAGTACTTC.

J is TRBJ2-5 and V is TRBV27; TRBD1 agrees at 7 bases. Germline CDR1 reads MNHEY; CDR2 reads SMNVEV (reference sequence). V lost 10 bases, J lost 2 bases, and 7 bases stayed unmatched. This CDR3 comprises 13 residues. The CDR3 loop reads CAIGTVVQETQYF. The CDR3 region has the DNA TGTGCCATCGGGACAGTCGTTCAAGAGACCCAGTACTTC.

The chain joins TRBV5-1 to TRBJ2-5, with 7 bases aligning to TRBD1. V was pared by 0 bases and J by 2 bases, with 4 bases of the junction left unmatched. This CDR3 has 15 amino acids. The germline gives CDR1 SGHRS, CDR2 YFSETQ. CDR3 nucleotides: TGCGCCAGCAGCTTGGTTGGGACAGCTCAAGAGACCCAGTACTTC. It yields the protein CASSLVGTAQETQYF.

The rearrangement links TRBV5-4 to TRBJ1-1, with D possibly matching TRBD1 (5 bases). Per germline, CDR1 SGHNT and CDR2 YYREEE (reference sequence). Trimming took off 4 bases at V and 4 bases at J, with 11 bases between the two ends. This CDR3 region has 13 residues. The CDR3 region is CASSLPGGTEAFF. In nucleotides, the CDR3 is TGTGCCAGCAGCCTCCCCGGGGGCACTGAAGCTTTCTTT.